This T cell receptor (beta chain) was identified during a study of cytomegalovirus exposure and HLA in healthy donors. At the level of the study: The roughly 670 first-cohort repertoires shared a platform with the approximately 110 validation repertoires, as reported in a later analysis. Study-level results: Cytomegalovirus-associated TCR beta chains were listed, numbering 150 to 200. A subsequent analysis found that TCR clusters from the first cohort also tended to co-occur in the 120 or so validation repertoires, with about 94% of cluster scores above 0.

Repertoires were generated with immunoSEQ multiplex PCR, while TCRdb's copy carries only in-frame clones and drops some. Among about 200,000 clones listed, over 75% were seen once. Points on this clone: As yet, its antigen is unknown.

Sequences were obtained from PBMCs. This receptor was identified in a woman aged 18-29 years in good health and CMV-seropositive.

CDR3 in amino acids: CASSSGTSGNQPQHF. In DNA, the CDR3 is TGTGCCAGCAGTTCCGGGACAAGTGGCAATCAGCCCCAGCATTTT. The rearrangement links TRBV27 to TRBJ1-5; D might be TRBD1 (6 bases). The V end lost 4 bases, the J end lost 2 bases, and 12 bases lay between the germline ends. This CDR3 comprises 15 residues. Germline V gene data show CDR1 as MNHEY and CDR2 as SMNVEV (reference sequence).